This TCR beta chain was sequenced in a study of T cells after yellow fever vaccination. For the study at large: Libraries from low-cell-number fractions were prepared with the SMART-Seq v4 Ultra Low Input RNA kit.

Study results and limitations: From the bulk population, abundant clonotypes could contaminate and appear within FACS-sorted repertoires. Primary-vaccination clones mostly resurfaced post-booster (about 95% CD4, approximately 87% CD8).

This CDR3 comprises 13 residues. With 3 bases removed from V and 7 bases from J, the gap between germline ends came to 10 bases. Germline V gene data show CDR1 as KGHSH and CDR2 as LQKENI. Comment on this clonotype: The antigen is not known.

TCR cDNA was made by 5'RACE template switching, adding a universal primer site and UMIs. TCRdb re-called the 5' RACE reads with MiXCR, one entry per CDR3 protein. This sample carries a few hundred thousand distinct CDR3 sequences, less than 8.5% of them seen once, and the ten largest clones take roughly 0.86%. The V gene is TRBV18, the J gene TRBJ2-1; no clear D gene. This receptor was taken from a man aged 30 to 39 who received the YFV17D yellow fever vaccine. This specimen consisted of CD4+ T cells sorted from PBMCs, obtained 15 days after the yellow fever booster vaccination. This CDR3 is CASSPPSVNEQFF. The DNA for the CDR3 is TGTGCCAGCTCACCCCCCTCTGTTAATGAGCAGTTCTTC.